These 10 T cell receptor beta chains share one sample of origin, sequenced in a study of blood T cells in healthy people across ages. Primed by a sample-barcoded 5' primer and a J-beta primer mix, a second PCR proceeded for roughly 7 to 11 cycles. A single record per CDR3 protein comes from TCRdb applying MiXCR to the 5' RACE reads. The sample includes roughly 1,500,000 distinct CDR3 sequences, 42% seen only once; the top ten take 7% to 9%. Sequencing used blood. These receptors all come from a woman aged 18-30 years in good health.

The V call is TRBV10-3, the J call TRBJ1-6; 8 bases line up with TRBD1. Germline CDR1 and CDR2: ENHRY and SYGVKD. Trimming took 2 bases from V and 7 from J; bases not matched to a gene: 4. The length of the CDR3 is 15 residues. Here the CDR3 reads CAISEGTGENSPLHF. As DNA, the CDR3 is TGTGCCATCAGTGAGGGGACAGGAGAGAATTCACCCCTCCACTTT.

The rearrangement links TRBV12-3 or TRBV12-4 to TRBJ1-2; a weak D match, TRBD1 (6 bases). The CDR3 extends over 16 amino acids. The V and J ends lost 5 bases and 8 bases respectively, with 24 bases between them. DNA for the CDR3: TGTGCCAGCAGTCCCGGACTACTACTCACTCAGGGGGGCTACACCTTC. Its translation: CASSPGLLLTQGGYTF.

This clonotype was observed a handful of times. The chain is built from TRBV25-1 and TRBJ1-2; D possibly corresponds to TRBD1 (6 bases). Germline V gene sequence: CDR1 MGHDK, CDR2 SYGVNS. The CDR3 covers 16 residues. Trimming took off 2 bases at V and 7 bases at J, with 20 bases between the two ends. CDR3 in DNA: TGTGCCAGCAGTGAAGGCCCCCGCCAACAGGGTCCTGGCTACACCTTC. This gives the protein CASSEGPRQQGPGYTF.

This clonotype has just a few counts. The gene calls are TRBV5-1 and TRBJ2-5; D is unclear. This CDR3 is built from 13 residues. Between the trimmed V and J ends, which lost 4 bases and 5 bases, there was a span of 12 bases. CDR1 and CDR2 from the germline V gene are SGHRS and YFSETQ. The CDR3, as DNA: TGCGCCAGCAGCCCCCATGCGGAGGAGACCCAGTACTTC. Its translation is CASSPHAEETQYF. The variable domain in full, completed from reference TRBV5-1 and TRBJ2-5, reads KAGVTQTPRYLIKTRGQQVTLSCSPISGHRSVSWYQQTPGQGLQFLFEYFSETQRNKGNFPGRFSGRQFSNSRSEMNVSTLELGDSALYLCASSPHAEETQYFGPGTRLLVL.

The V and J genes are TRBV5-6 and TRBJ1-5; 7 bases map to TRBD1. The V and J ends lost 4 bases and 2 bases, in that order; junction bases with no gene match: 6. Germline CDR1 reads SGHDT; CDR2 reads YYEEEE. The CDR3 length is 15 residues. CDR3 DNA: TGTGCCAGCAGCGGTAAGGGGGCGGGCAATCAGCCCCAGCATTTT. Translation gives CASSGKGAGNQPQHF.

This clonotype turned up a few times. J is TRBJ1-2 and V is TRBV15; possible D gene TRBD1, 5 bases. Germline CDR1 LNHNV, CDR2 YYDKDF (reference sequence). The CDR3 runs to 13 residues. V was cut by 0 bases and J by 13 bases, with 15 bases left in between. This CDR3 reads CATSRDLHYDSTF. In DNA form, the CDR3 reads TGTGCCACCAGCAGAGATTTACACTACGACAGCACCTTC.

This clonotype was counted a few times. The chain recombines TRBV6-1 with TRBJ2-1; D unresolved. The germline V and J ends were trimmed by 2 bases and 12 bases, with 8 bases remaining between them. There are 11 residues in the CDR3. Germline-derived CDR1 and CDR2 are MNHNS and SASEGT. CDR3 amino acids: CASSEQALQFF. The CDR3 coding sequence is TGTGCCAGCAGTGAACAAGCGTTGCAGTTCTTC.

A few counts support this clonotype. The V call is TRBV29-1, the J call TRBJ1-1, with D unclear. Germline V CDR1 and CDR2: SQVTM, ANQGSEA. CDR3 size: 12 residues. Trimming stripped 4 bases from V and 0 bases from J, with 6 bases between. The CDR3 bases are TGCAGCGTTGTGCTGCTGAACACTGAAGCTTTCTTT. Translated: CSVVLLNTEAFF.

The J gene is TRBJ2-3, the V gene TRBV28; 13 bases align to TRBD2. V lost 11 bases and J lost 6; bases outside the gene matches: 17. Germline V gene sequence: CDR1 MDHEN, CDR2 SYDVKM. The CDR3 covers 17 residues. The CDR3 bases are TGTGCCTTCGCTCCTCGACGGACTAGCGGGAGCCGGGATACGCAGTATTTT. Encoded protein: CAFAPRRTSGSRDTQYF.

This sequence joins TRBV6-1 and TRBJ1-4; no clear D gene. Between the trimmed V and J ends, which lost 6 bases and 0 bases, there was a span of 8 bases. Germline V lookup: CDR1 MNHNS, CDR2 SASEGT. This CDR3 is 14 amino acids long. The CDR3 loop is CASSTLPTNEKLFF. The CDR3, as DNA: TGTGCCAGCAGCACCCTTCCAACTAATGAAAAACTGTTTTTT.